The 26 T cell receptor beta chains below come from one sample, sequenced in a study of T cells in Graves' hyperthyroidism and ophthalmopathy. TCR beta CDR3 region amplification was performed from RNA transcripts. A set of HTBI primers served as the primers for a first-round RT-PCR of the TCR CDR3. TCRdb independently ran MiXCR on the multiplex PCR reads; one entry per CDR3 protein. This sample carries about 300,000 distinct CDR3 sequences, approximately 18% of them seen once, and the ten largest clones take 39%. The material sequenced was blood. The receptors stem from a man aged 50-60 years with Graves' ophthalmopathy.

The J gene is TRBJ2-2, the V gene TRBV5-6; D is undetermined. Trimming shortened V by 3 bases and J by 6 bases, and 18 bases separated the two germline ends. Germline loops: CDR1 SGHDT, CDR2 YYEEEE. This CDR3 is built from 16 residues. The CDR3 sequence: CASSSGVYMGAGELFF. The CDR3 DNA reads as TGTGCCAGCAGCTCCGGAGTCTACATGGGTGCCGGGGAGCTGTTTTTT.

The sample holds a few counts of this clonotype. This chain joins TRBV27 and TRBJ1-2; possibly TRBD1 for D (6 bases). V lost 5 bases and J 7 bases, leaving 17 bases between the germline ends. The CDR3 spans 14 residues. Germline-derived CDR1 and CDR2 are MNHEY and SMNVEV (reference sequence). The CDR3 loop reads CASSPLGEGGGYTF. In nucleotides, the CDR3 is TGTGCCAGCAGTCCCTTGGGCGAGGGGGGTGGCTACACCTTC.

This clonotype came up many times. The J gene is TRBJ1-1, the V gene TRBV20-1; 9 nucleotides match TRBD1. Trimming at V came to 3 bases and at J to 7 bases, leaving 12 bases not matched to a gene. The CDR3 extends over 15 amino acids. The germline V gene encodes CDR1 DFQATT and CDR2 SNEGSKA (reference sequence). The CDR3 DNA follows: TGCAGTGCTAGGGGGGCAGGGACAGGGTTTGTTGAAGCTTTCTTT. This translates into CSARGAGTGFVEAFF.

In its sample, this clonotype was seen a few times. CDR3 DNA sequence: TGTGCCAGCAGCTTACAAGCTGGAAGCACAGATACGCAGTATTTT. Encoded protein: CASSLQAGSTDTQYF. The genes are TRBV7-2 and TRBJ2-3, with D unclear. The CDR3 runs 15 residues. From germline, CDR1 is SGHTA and CDR2 FQGNSA. The V end lost 2 bases, the J end lost 0 bases, and 9 bases lay between the germline ends.

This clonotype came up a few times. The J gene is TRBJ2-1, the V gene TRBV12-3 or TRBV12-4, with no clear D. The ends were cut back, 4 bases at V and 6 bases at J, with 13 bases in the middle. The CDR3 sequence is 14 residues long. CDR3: CASSSRSFTNEQFF. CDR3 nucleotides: TGTGCCAGCAGTTCTCGGAGCTTTACCAATGAGCAGTTCTTC.

The CDR3 bases are TGTGCCAGCAAGAGACAGCTGAACTCTGGGGCCAACGTCCTGACTTTC. Protein: CASKRQLNSGANVLTF. The V call is TRBV28, the J call TRBJ2-6; TRBD1 might be the D (5 bases). The germline V and J ends were trimmed by 7 bases and 0 bases, with 13 bases remaining between them. CDR1 is MDHEN and CDR2 is SYDVKM in the germline V gene. The CDR3 loop spans 16 amino acids.

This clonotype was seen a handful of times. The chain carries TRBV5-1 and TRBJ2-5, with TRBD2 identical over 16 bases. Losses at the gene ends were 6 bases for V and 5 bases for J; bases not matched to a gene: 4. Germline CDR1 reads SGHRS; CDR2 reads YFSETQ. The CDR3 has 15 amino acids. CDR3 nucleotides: TGCGCCAGCACGGGACTAGCGGGAGGGGCGGAGACCCAGTACTTC. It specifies CASTGLAGGAETQYF.

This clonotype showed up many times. The CDR3 is CASSLTSGNGNEQFF. The CDR3 region has the DNA TGTGCCAGCAGTCTCACTAGCGGGAATGGGAATGAGCAGTTCTTC. The J gene is TRBJ2-1, the V gene TRBV27, with 10 bases lining up with TRBD2. Unmatched junction bases numbered 8, after V lost 5 bases and J lost 7 bases. Germline loops: CDR1 MNHEY, CDR2 SMNVEV (reference sequence). The CDR3 length is 15 residues.

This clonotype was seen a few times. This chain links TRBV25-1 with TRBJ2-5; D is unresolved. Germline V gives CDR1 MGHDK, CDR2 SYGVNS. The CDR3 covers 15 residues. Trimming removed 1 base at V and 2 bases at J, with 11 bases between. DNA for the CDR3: TGTGCCAGCAGTGAATTTATAGGTGCTCAAGAGACCCAGTACTTC. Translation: CASSEFIGAQETQYF.

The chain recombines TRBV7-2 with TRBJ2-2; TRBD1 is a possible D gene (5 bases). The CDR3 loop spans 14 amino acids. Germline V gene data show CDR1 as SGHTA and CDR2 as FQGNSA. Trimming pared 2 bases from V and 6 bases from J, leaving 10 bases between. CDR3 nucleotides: TGTGCCAGCAGCTTACTCAGGGTCCCCGGGGAGCTGTTTTTT. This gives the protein CASSLLRVPGELFF. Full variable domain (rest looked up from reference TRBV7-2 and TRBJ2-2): GAGVSQSPSNKVTEKGKDVELRCDPISGHTALYWYRQSLGQGLEFLIYFQGNSAPDKSGLPSDRFSAERTGGSVSTLTIQRTQQEDSAVYLCASSLLRVPGELFFGEGSRLTVL.

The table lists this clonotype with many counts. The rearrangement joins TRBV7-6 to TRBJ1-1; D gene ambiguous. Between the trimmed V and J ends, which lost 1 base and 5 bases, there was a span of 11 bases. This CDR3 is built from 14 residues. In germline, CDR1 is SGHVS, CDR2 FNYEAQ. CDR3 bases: TGTGCCAGCAGCTTAGAAGGGAAGCTTACTGAAGCTTTCTTT. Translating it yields CASSLEGKLTEAFF.

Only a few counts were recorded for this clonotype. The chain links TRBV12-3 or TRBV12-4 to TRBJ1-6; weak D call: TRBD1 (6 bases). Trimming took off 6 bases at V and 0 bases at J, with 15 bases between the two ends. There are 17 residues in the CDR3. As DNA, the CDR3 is TGTGCCAGCAGCAAGGGGGACCGAGTCTCCTATAATTCACCCCTCCACTTT. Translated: CASSKGDRVSYNSPLHF.

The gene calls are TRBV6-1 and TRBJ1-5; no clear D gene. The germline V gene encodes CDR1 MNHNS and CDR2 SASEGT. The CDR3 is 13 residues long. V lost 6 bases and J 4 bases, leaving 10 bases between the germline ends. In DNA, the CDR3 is TGTGCCAGCAGGTCGGGGAATAATCAGCCCCAGCATTTT. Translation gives CASRSGNNQPQHF.

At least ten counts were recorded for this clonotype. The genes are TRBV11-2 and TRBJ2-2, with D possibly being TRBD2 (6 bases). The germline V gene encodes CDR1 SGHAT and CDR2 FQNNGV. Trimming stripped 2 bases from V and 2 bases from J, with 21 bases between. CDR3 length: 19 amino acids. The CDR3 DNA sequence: TGTGCCAGCAGCTTATGGGAGGCCCGAGTTCACCTCAACACCGGGGAGCTGTTTTTT. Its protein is CASSLWEARVHLNTGELFF.

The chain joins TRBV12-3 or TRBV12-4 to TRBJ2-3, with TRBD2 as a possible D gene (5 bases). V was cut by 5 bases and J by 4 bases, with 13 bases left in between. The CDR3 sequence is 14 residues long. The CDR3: CASSAGRQADTQYF. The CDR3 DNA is TGTGCCAGCAGTGCGGGCAGGCAGGCAGATACGCAGTATTTT.

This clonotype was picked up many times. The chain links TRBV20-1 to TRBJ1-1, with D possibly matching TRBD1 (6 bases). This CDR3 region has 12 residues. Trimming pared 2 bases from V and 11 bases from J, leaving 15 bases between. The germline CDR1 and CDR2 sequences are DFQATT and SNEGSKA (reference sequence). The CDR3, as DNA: TGCAGTGCTAGATCCGGGACAAGTGAGGCTTTCTTT. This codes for CSARSGTSEAFF.

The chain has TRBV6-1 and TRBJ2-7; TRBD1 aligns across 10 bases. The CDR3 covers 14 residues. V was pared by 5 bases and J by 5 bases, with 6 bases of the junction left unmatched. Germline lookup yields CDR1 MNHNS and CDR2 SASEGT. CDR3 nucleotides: TGTGCCAGCAGTTATTTCGGACAGGGGGACGAGCAGTACTTC. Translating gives CASSYFGQGDEQYF.

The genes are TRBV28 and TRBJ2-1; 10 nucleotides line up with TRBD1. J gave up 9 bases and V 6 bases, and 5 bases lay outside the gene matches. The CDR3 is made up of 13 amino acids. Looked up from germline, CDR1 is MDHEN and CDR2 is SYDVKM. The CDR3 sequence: CASSRGDRGEQFF. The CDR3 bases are TGTGCCAGCAGCAGGGGGGACAGGGGTGAGCAGTTCTTC.

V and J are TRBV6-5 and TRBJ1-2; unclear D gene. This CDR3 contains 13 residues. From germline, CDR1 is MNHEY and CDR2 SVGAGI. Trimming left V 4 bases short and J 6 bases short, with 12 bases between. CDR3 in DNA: TGTGCCAGCAGTTCGGGGTACACTGATGGCTACACCTTC. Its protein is CASSSGYTDGYTF.

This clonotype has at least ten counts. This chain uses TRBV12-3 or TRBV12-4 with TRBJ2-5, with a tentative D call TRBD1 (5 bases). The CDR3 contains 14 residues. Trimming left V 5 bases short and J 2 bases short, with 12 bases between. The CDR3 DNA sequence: TGTGCCAGCAGTCGACGGACAAAGCAAGAGACCCAGTACTTC. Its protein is CASSRRTKQETQYF.

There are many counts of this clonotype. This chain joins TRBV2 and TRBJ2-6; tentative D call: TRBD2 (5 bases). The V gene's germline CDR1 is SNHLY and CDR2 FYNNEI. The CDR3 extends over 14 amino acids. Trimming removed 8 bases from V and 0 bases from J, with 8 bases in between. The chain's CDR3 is CASGRGSGANVLTF. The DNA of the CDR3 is TGTGCCAGCGGTCGGGGCTCTGGGGCCAACGTCCTGACTTTC.

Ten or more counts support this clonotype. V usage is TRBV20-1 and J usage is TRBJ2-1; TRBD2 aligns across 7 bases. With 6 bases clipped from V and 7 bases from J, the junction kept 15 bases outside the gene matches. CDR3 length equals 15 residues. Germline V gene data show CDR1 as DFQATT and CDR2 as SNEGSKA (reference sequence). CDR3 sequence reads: CSAPTLAELGNEQFF. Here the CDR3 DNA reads TGCAGTGCACCGACCCTAGCGGAATTAGGGAATGAGCAGTTCTTC.

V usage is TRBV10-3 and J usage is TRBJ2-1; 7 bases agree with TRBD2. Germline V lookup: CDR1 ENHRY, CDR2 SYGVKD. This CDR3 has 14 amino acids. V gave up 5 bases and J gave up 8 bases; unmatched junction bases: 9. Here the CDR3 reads CAISLGLEVDEQFF. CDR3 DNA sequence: TGTGCCATCAGTCTTGGACTAGAGGTGGATGAGCAGTTCTTC.

DNA of the CDR3: TGTGCCAGCAGTCGTCCGGGACTAGCGGGAGGGCCAGTCAATGAGCAGTTCTTC. Protein: CASSRPGLAGGPVNEQFF. The chain uses TRBV6-1 and TRBJ2-1, with 16 nucleotides matching TRBD2. V gave up 5 bases and J gave up 6 bases; unmatched junction bases: 10. This CDR3 has 18 residues. Germline loops: CDR1 MNHNS, CDR2 SASEGT.

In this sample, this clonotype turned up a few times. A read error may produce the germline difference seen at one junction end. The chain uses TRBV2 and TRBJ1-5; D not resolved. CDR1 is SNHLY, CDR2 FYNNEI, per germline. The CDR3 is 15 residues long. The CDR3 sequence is CASSPRTSGNQPQHF. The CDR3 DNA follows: TGCGCCAGCAGCCCTCGGACCTCCGGCAATCAGCCCCAGCATTTT.

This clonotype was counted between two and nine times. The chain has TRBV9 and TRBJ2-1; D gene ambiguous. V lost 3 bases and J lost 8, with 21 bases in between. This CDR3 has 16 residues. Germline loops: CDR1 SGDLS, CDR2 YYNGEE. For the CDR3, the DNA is TGTGCCAGCAGCGGGCCGAGTCTCCCCTCAAAGGATGAGCAGTTCTTC. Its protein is CASSGPSLPSKDEQFF. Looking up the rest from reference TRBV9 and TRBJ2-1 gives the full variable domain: DSGVTQTPKHLITATGQRVTLRCSPRSGDLSVYWYQQSLDQGLQFLIQYYNGEERAKGNILERFSAQQFPDLHSELNLSSLELGDSALYFCASSGPSLPSKDEQFFGPGTRLTVL.